Listed below are T cell receptor beta chains from one sample, sequenced in a study of early T cells in non-severe SARS-CoV-2 infection. MiXCR was run by TCRdb on the 5' RACE reads, yielding one entry per CDR3 protein. The table records 75,000 to 80,000 distinct CDR3 sequences, 11% of them present only once. Specimen: whole blood, collected at baseline. The source of these receptors is an adult who was a healthcare worker with PCR-confirmed SARS-CoV-2 infection or an uninfected control (not recorded which). Each CDR3 is given with its conserved first and last residue. A D gene is named only where the DNA matches it firmly. A clone size is listed for some rows: how often the clone was seen (once, few, many), or a class if it is expanded.

v_call	j_call	d_call	clone_size	cdr3_nt	cdr3_aa
TRBV24-1	TRBJ1-1	TRBD1	NA	TGTGCCACCAGTGAGTCCGGGACAGGGCGTGGAGCTTTCTTT	CATSESGTGRGAFF
TRBV20-1	TRBJ2-1	NA	many	TGCAGTGCTAGAGATGTCAGGTCGAAGTACAATGAGCAGTTCTTC	CSARDVRSKYNEQFF
TRBV7-8	TRBJ1-5	TRBD1	NA	TGTGCCAGCAGCGCCGGCGGGACAGGCATCAATCAGCCCCAGCATTTT	CASSAGGTGINQPQHF
TRBV7-2	TRBJ2-3	TRBD2	many	TGTGCCAGCAGCTATATAGCGGGGGGGAGAAATACGCAGTATTTT	CASSYIAGGRNTQYF
TRBV20-1	TRBJ2-3	NA	many	TGCAGTGCTACCAAGGACACAACAGATACGCAGTATTTT	CSATKDTTDTQYF
TRBV5-1	TRBJ2-4	TRBD1	NA	TGCGCCAGCAGTCCTTCACCGGGACCTCAGGGGGTTCAGTACTTC	CASSPSPGPQGVQYF
TRBV3-1	TRBJ1-4	TRBD1	many	TGTGCCAGCAGCCAAGATTTGGACAGGGTGGGAAAACTGTTTTTT	CASSQDLDRVGKLFF
TRBV3-1	TRBJ2-7	NA	NA	TGTGCCAGCAGCCAGGGGACGGTCTACGAGCAGTACTTC	CASSQGTVYEQYF
TRBV5-1	TRBJ2-7	NA	many	TGCGCCAGCAGCTTGCAGTTCTCCTACGAGCAGTACTTC	CASSLQFSYEQYF
TRBV6-2/TRBV6-3	TRBJ2-1	NA	few	TGTGCCAGCAGTTACTCAGGCAATGAGCAGTTCTTC	CASSYSGNEQFF
TRBV27	TRBJ1-6	NA	many	TGTGCCAGCAGGAGAATCGAGGGGACTCACTATAATTCACCCCTCCACTTT	CASRRIEGTHYNSPLHF
TRBV15	TRBJ2-2	NA	NA	TGTGCCACCAGCAGAGATCGATCAGCCACCGGGGAGCTGTTTTTT	CATSRDRSATGELFF
TRBV20-1	TRBJ1-1	NA	few	TGCAGTGCTAGAGATTTGGGGGGACAGAACACTGAAGCTTTCTTT	CSARDLGGQNTEAFF
TRBV29-1	TRBJ2-7	TRBD2	few	TGCAGCGTTGGCGGGACTAGCACCTCCCTCGAGCAGTACTTC	CSVGGTSTSLEQYF
TRBV28	TRBJ1-3	NA	NA	TGTGCCAGCAGTTTAAGGGGACTCCTTGGAAACACCATATATTTT	CASSLRGLLGNTIYF
TRBV11-2	TRBJ1-1	NA	few	TGTGCCAGCAGTCCAACCATAGACACCGAGGAAGCTTTCTTT	CASSPTIDTEEAFF
TRBV18	TRBJ2-3	TRBD1	few	TGTGCCAGCTCACCCCGACTTCCACAGGGGTGGTTGAGAGATACGCAGTATTTT	CASSPRLPQGWLRDTQYF
TRBV28	TRBJ2-1	NA	NA	TGTGCCAGCAGTCTATTAGGGACCTTGGGCGAGTCTGAGCAGTTCTTC	CASSLLGTLGESEQFF
TRBV20-1	TRBJ1-1	NA	NA	TGCAGTGCTAGAAGGAAAGGCAGGGCGTCGAACACTGAAGCTTTCTTT	CSARRKGRASNTEAFF
TRBV12-5	TRBJ2-5	NA	NA	TGTGCTAGTGCCGTCCAGCCATCCCCGTACCAAGAGACCCAGTACTTC	CASAVQPSPYQETQYF
TRBV20-1	TRBJ2-7	TRBD2	once	TGCAGTGCTACTCCTAGCGGGGCGGCCTACGAGCAGTACTTC	CSATPSGAAYEQYF
TRBV3-1	TRBJ2-2	NA	few	TGTGCCAGCAGCCAAGATGTCAGGGCGGTCGGGGAGCTGTTTTTT	CASSQDVRAVGELFF
TRBV12-3/TRBV12-4	TRBJ1-2	NA	few	TGTGCCAGCAGTTTCCCCCCCGTCTACACCTTC	CASSFPPVYTF
TRBV28	TRBJ2-5	NA	many	TGTGCCAGCAGTTTAAATTTAATAGGCAGGACTAAGGAAGAGACCCAGTACTTC	CASSLNLIGRTKEETQYF
TRBV6-2/TRBV6-3	TRBJ2-2	NA	few	TGTGCCAGCCGGGACACCCAAAACACCGGGGAGCTGTTTTTT	CASRDTQNTGELFF
TRBV20-1	TRBJ2-1	TRBD1	NA	TGCAGTGCTCCGGGGACAGGGAAGACACTCGGCTACAATGAGCAGTTCTTC	CSAPGTGKTLGYNEQFF
TRBV29-1	TRBJ1-1	NA	few	TGCAGCGTTGTAGGGGCAACCAACACTGAAGCTTTCTTT	CSVVGATNTEAFF
TRBV9	TRBJ2-1	NA	few	TGTGCCAGCAGCGTCCCCTCAGGGGATGAGCAGTTCTTC	CASSVPSGDEQFF